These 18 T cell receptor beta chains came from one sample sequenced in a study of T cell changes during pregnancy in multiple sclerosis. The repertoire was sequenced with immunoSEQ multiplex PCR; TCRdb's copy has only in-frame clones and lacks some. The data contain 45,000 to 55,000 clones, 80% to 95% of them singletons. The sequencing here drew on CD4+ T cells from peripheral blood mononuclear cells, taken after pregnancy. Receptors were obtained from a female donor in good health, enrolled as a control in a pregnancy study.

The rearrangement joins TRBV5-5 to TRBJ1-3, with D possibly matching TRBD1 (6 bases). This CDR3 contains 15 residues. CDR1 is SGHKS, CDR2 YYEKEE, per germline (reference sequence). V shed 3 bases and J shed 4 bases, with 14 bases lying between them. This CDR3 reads CASSSRTDRGNTIYF. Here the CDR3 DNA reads TGTGCCAGCAGCTCCAGGACAGATCGGGGAAACACCATATATTTT.

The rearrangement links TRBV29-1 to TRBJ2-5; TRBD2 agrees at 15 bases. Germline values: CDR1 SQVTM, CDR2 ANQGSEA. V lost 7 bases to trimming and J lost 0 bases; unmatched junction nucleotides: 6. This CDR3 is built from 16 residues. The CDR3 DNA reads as TGCAGCGCCTCGGGACTAGCGGGGGGAAACCAAGAGACCCAGTACTTC. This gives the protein CSASGLAGGNQETQYF.

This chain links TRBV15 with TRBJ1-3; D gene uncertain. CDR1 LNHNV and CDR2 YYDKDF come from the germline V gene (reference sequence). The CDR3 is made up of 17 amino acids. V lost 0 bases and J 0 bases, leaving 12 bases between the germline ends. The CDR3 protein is CATSRETSLYSGNTIYF. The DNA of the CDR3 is TGTGCCACCAGCAGAGAGACATCCCTCTACTCTGGAAACACCATATATTTT.

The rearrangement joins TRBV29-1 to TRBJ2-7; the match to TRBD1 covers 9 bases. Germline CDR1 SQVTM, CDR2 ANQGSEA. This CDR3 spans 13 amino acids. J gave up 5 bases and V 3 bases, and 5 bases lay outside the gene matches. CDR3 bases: TGCAGCGTTGACGGACAGGGGCCAAACGAGCAGTACTTC. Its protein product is CSVDGQGPNEQYF.

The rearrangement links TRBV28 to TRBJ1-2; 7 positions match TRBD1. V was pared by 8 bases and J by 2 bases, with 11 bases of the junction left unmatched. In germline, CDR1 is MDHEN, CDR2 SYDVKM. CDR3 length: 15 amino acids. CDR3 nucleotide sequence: TGTGCCAGCTACTCGACAGGGCCGTTAAACTATGGCTACACCTTC. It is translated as CASYSTGPLNYGYTF.

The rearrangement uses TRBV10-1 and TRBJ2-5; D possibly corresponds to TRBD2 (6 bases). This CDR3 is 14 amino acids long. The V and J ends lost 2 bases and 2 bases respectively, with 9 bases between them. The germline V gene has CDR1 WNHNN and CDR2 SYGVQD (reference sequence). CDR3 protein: CASSEPSGQETQYF. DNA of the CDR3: TGCGCCAGCAGTGAGCCCAGCGGGCAAGAGACCCAGTACTTC.

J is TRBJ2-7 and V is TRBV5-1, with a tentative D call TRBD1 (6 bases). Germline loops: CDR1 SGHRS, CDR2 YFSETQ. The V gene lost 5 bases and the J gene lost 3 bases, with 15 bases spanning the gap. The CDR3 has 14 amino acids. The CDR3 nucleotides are TGCGCCAGCAGGAGGGAACAGACAGGCTACGAGCAGTACTTC. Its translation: CASRREQTGYEQYF.

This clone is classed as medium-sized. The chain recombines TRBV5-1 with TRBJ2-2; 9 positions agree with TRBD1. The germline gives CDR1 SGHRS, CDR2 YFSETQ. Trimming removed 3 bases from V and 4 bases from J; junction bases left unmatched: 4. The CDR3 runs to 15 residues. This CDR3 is CASSSGTGITGELFF. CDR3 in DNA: TGCGCCAGCAGCTCGGGGACAGGGATCACCGGGGAGCTGTTTTTT. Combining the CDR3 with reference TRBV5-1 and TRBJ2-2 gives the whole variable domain KAGVTQTPRYLIKTRGQQVTLSCSPISGHRSVSWYQQTPGQGLQFLFEYFSETQRNKGNFPGRFSGRQFSNSRSEMNVSTLELGDSALYLCASSSGTGITGELFFGEGSRLTVL.

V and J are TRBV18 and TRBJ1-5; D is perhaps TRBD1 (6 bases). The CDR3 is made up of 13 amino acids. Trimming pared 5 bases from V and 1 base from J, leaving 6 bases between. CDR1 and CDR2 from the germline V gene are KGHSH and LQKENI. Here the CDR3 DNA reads TGTGCCAGCTCAAGGGGGAGCAATCAGCCCCAGCATTTT. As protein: CASSRGSNQPQHF. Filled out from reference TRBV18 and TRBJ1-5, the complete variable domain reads NAGVMQNPRHLVRRRGQEARLRCSPMKGHSHVYWYRQLPEEGLKFMVYLQKENIIDESGMPKERFSAEFPKEGPSILRIQQVVRGDSAAYFCASSRGSNQPQHFGDGTRLSIL.

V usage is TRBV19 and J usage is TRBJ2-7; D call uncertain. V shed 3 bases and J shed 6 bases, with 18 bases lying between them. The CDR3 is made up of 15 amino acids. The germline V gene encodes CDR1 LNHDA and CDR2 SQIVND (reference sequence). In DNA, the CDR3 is TGTGCCAGTAGTATCGAAGCAGGTCGAACTCGCGAGCAGTACTTC. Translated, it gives CASSIEAGRTREQYF.

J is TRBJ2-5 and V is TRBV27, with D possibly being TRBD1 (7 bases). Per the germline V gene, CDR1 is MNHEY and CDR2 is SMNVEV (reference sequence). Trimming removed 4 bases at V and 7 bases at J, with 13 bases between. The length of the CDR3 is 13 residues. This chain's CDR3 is CASSSYRGGTQYF. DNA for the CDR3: TGTGCCAGCAGTTCGTACAGGGGAGGGACCCAGTACTTC.

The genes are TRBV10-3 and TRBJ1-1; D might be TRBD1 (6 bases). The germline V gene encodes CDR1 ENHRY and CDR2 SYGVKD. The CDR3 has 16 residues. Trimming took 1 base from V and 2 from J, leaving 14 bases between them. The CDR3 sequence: CAISEFPTGTNTEAFF. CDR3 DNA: TGTGCCATCAGTGAGTTCCCCACCGGGACAAACACTGAAGCTTTCTTT.

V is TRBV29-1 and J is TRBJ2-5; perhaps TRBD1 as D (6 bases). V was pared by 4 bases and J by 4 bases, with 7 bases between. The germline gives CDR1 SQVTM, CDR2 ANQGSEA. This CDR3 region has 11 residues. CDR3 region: CSVGRGETQYF. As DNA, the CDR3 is TGCAGCGTTGGCAGGGGAGAGACCCAGTACTTC.

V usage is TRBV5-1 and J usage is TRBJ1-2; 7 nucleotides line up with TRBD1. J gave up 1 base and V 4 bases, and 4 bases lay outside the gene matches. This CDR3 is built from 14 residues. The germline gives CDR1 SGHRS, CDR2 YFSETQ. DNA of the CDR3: TGCGCCAGCAGCAGAGGGACAGATAACTATGGCTACACCTTC. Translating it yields CASSRGTDNYGYTF.

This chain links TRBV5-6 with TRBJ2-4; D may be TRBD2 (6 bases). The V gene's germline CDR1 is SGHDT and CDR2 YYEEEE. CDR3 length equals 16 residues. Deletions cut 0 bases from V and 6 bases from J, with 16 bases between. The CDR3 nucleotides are TGTGCCAGCAGCTTGGTAGGAGGGGCAGAAGGAAACATTCAGTACTTC. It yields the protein CASSLVGGAEGNIQYF.

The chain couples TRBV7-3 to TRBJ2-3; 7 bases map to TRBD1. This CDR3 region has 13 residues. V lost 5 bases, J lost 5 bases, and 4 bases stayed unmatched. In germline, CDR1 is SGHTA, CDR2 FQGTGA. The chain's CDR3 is CASSRDSVDTQYF. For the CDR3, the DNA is TGTGCCAGCAGCCGGGACAGTGTAGATACGCAGTATTTT.

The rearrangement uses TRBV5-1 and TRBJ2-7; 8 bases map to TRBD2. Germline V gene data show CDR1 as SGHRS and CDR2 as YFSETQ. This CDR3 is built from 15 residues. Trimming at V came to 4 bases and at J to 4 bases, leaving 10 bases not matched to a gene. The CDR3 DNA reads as TGCGCCAGCAGCCCACTTAGCGGGGTGAGATACGAGCAGTACTTC. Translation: CASSPLSGVRYEQYF.

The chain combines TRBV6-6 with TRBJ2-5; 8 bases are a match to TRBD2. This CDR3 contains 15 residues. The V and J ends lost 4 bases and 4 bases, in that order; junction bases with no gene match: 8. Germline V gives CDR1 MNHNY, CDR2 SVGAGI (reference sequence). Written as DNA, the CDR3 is TGTGCCAGCAGTTGGGTAGCGGGGTGGCTAGAGACCCAGTACTTC. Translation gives CASSWVAGWLETQYF.